The T cell receptor (beta chain) described here comes from a study of blood T cell repertoires in COVID-19. The overall study: Sites in the United States, Italy and Spain provided acute and convalescent COVID-19 samples. The analysed material was cDNA or gDNA that came from T cells, B-cell-depleted T cells, or PBMCs.

Germline V lookup: CDR1 SGHRS, CDR2 YFSETQ. The CDR3 is 14 amino acids. V was shortened by 7 bases and J by 3 bases, with 14 bases between the two germline ends. In the authors' methods: Estimated nucleated cell counts came from reference gene primer amplification. Sequencing used immunoSEQ multiplex PCR; TCRdb keeps in-frame clones, though not all of them. V and J calls and clone size come straight from that table; D and trimming were deduced from the DNA. The sample consists of roughly 250,000 clones, roughly 79% of them appearing once. The chain is built from TRBV5-1 and TRBJ2-1; no reliable D call. What was sequenced was peripheral blood. The TCR originated in a woman of 80 years or more with acute or convalescent COVID-19. The CDR3 DNA follows: TGCGCCAGCGCCCCGGCTAGTGGCTACAATGAGCAGTTCTTC. Translated: CASAPASGYNEQFF.